The 24 T cell receptor beta chains reported below all come from one sample, sequenced in a study of shared clonotypes between healthy human individuals. CD8 cells regarded as naive lacked CD45RO, were positively chosen for CCR7, and omitted terminally differentiated effector memory CD45RA+ cells. TCRdb keeps only in-frame clones here, not all; method: immunoSEQ multiplex PCR. The sample lists 800,000 or so clones; 90% to 97% were seen once. Sequences were obtained from naive CD8+ T cells sorted from blood. These receptor sequences come from a man between 25 and 39 years old in good health.

V gene TRBV5-8 combines with J gene TRBJ2-4; 8 nucleotides agree with TRBD1. Germline V gene sequence: CDR1 SGHTS, CDR2 YDEGEE. The CDR3 runs to 14 residues. The V gene end was trimmed by 7 bases and the J gene end by 10 bases; junction bases not matched to a gene: 13. CDR3 protein: CASWVPGQAPIQYF. CDR3 nucleotide sequence: TGTGCCAGCTGGGTGCCGGGACAGGCCCCTATTCAGTACTTC.

CDR3 DNA sequence: TGTGCCAGCAGCCAAGTAGGGAGCGACACCGGGGAGCTGTTTTTT. It encodes CASSQVGSDTGELFF. The chain joins TRBV14 to TRBJ2-2; perhaps TRBD2 as D (5 bases). CDR1 SGHDN and CDR2 FVKESK come from the germline V gene. The CDR3 loop spans 15 amino acids. The V gene lost 1 base and the J gene lost 3 bases, with 9 bases spanning the gap.

The chain recombines TRBV5-5 with TRBJ1-1; a possible D gene is TRBD1 (5 bases). From germline, CDR1 is SGHKS and CDR2 YYEKEE (reference sequence). The CDR3 sequence is 12 residues long. V lost 4 bases, J lost 2 bases, and 6 bases lay in between. The CDR3 reads CASSTGNTEAFF. In DNA, the CDR3 is TGTGCCAGCAGCACAGGAAACACTGAAGCTTTCTTT.

The J gene is TRBJ2-3, the V gene TRBV30, with 7 bases fitting TRBD1. The CDR3 extends over 16 amino acids. The germline CDR1 and CDR2 sequences are GTSNPN and SVGIG (reference sequence). J was trimmed by 5 bases and V by 2 bases; bases with no gene match: 13. The CDR3 sequence: CAWSTQDRVIGDTQYF. The CDR3 nucleotides read TGTGCCTGGAGTACCCAAGACAGGGTAATAGGAGATACGCAGTATTTT.

The rearrangement uses TRBV7-6 and TRBJ2-5; D gene unclear. CDR1 is SGHVS and CDR2 is FNYEAQ in the germline V gene. This CDR3 is 14 amino acids long. V was clipped by 8 bases and J by 2 bases, with 15 bases between them. In nucleotides, the CDR3 is TGTGCCAGCGAGGCCCTCGGGTTTCAAGAGACCCAGTACTTC. It yields the protein CASEALGFQETQYF.

The chain couples TRBV7-9 to TRBJ2-5; the D gene is possibly TRBD1 (6 bases). Germline CDR1 is SEHNR and CDR2 is FQNEAQ (reference sequence). Trimming shortened V by 3 bases and J by 2 bases, and 13 bases separated the two germline ends. The CDR3 extends over 15 amino acids. The CDR3 reads CASSFGWGQQETQYF. The CDR3 DNA reads as TGTGCCAGCAGCTTCGGTTGGGGGCAACAAGAGACCCAGTACTTC.

The J gene is TRBJ1-1, the V gene TRBV4-1, with a tentative D call TRBD1 (5 bases). The CDR3 totals 15 residues. V lost 3 bases, J lost 3 bases, and 14 bases lay in between. The germline V gene encodes CDR1 MGHRA and CDR2 YSYEKL. The CDR3 here is CASSHIQGRDTEAFF. CDR3 nucleotides: TGCGCCAGCAGCCATATTCAGGGAAGGGACACTGAAGCTTTCTTT.

The CDR3 coding sequence is TGTGCCAGTAGTCCAAATACCCGGACAGTTTACTCTGGGGCCAACGTCCTGACTTTC. It yields the protein CASSPNTRTVYSGANVLTF. This sequence joins TRBV19 and TRBJ2-6, with D tentatively TRBD1 (6 bases). Germline assignment: CDR1 LNHDA and CDR2 SQIVND (reference sequence). There are 19 residues in the CDR3. Trimming removed 5 bases at V and 0 bases at J, with 20 bases between.

This rearrangement joins TRBV19 to TRBJ2-7, with D possibly matching TRBD1 (6 bases). This CDR3 has 15 amino acids. In germline, CDR1 is LNHDA, CDR2 SQIVND (reference sequence). V was trimmed by 4 bases and J by 0 bases, leaving 13 bases between them. CDR3 nucleotide sequence: TGTGCCAGTAGTAAAAACCGGGACATCTCCTACGAGCAGTACTTC. Translating gives CASSKNRDISYEQYF.

The chain carries TRBV13 and TRBJ2-7; 7 bases are shared with TRBD1. Trimming at V came to 5 bases and at J to 1 base, leaving 5 bases not matched to a gene. Germline assignment: CDR1 PRHDT and CDR2 FYEKMQ (reference sequence). The CDR3 spans 14 residues. In DNA, the CDR3 is TGTGCCAGCAGCGCCCCACAGGGGTCCTACGAGCAGTACTTC. Its protein product is CASSAPQGSYEQYF.

The chain uses TRBV4-1 and TRBJ2-7; tentatively, D is TRBD1 (5 bases). V was shortened by 3 bases and J by 5 bases, with 14 bases between the two germline ends. From germline, CDR1 is MGHRA and CDR2 YSYEKL. The CDR3 extends over 14 amino acids. CDR3 coding DNA: TGCGCCAGCAGCCAGAACGCAGGGCCTAACGAGCAGTACTTC. Protein product: CASSQNAGPNEQYF.

The chain couples TRBV15 to TRBJ2-7, with TRBD1 matching over 9 bases. Per germline, CDR1 LNHNV and CDR2 YYDKDF (reference sequence). The CDR3 runs to 14 residues. With 5 bases clipped from V and 7 bases from J, the junction kept 9 bases outside the gene matches. The CDR3 is CATSLGTGSIEQYF. DNA of the CDR3: TGTGCCACCAGCCTCGGGACAGGGTCTATTGAGCAGTACTTC.

Comments on this clone: A read error may produce the germline difference seen at one junction end. Other nucleotide sequences from this sample produce the same CDR3. V usage is TRBV6-5 and J usage is TRBJ2-7, with unresolved D. The CDR3 runs to 11 residues. Germline values: CDR1 MNHEY, CDR2 SVGAGI. CDR3 in DNA: TGTGCCAGCAGTGACTCCTACGAGCAGTACTTC. Translating it yields CASSDSYEQYF.

The rearrangement uses TRBV29-1 and TRBJ2-7, with 8 bases that match TRBD2. V lost 6 bases, J lost 1 base, and 5 bases stayed unmatched. Germline V gives CDR1 SQVTM, CDR2 ANQGSEA. The CDR3 length is 13 residues. CDR3 coding DNA: TGCAGCGTCGGACTAGCTACGTCCTACGAGCAGTACTTC. It yields the protein CSVGLATSYEQYF.

The V and J genes are TRBV29-1 and TRBJ2-3; maybe TRBD2 (6 bases). The CDR3 extends over 13 amino acids. V shed 0 bases and J shed 5 bases, with 9 bases lying between them. In germline, CDR1 is SQVTM, CDR2 ANQGSEA. The CDR3 DNA reads TGCAGCGTTGAAGATCCGGGGGAAGATACGCAGTATTTT. It translates to CSVEDPGEDTQYF.

This chain uses TRBV7-8 with TRBJ2-7; D unclear. Trimming took 8 bases from V and 3 from J, leaving 5 bases between them. The CDR3 runs to 10 residues. Per the germline V gene, CDR1 is SGHVS and CDR2 is FQNEAQ. CDR3 bases: TGTGCCAGCGGGGTCTACGAGCAGTACTTC. Translating gives CASGVYEQYF.

This rearrangement joins TRBV30 to TRBJ1-3; 7 bases map to TRBD1. This CDR3 spans 14 amino acids. Per germline, CDR1 GTSNPN and CDR2 SVGIG (reference sequence). The V and J ends lost 3 bases and 2 bases, in that order; junction bases with no gene match: 4. DNA for the CDR3: TGTGCCTGGAGAAAAACAGGGGCTGGAAACACCATATATTTT. Translated: CAWRKTGAGNTIYF. The full variable domain, its missing parts supplied by reference TRBV30 and TRBJ1-3, is SQTIHQWPATLVQPVGSPLSLECTVEGTSNPNLYWYRQAAGRGLQLLFYSVGIGQISSEVPQNLSASRPQDRQFILSSKKLLLSDSGFYLCAWRKTGAGNTIYFGEGSWLTVV.

The gene calls are TRBV4-3 and TRBJ2-1; tentative D call: TRBD2 (6 bases). Trimming stripped 0 bases from V and 7 bases from J, with 16 bases between. Germline lookup yields CDR1 LGHNA and CDR2 YSLEER. This CDR3 comprises 16 residues. The CDR3 spells CASSQDRAGAGNEQFF. CDR3 DNA sequence: TGCGCCAGCAGCCAAGATCGGGCGGGCGCGGGGAATGAGCAGTTCTTC.

CDR3 DNA sequence: TGCGCCAGCAGCCAAGATTCTGGGTGGAGCACTGAAGCTTTCTTT. The encoded protein is CASSQDSGWSTEAFF. The chain has TRBV4-1 and TRBJ1-1, with unresolved D. The germline V gene encodes CDR1 MGHRA and CDR2 YSYEKL. The CDR3 runs 15 residues. The germline V and J ends were trimmed by 0 bases and 4 bases, with 12 bases remaining between them.

The chain couples TRBV5-5 to TRBJ1-5; no firm D call. The CDR3 length is 13 residues. V was cut by 1 base and J by 2 bases, with 4 bases left in between. Per the germline V gene, CDR1 is SGHKS and CDR2 is YYEKEE (reference sequence). The CDR3 spells CASSLNGNQPQHF. The CDR3 DNA is TGTGCCAGCAGCTTGAATGGCAATCAGCCCCAGCATTTT.

This clone has only one observation. The chain employs TRBV11-2 and TRBJ2-1, with 12 bases aligning to TRBD2. Germline V gene sequence: CDR1 SGHAT, CDR2 FQNNGV. This CDR3 is built from 14 residues. Trimming at V came to 8 bases and at J to 8 bases, leaving 7 bases not matched to a gene. The CDR3 sequence is CASRTSGVFYEQFF. As DNA, the CDR3 is TGTGCCAGCCGGACTAGCGGGGTGTTCTATGAGCAGTTCTTC.

This clone is a singleton in its sample. The chain has TRBV9 and TRBJ2-1; a weak D match, TRBD2 (6 bases). Germline V CDR1 and CDR2: SGDLS, YYNGEE. V was trimmed by 0 bases and J by 5 bases, leaving 12 bases between them. The CDR3 runs 15 residues. The CDR3 loop reads CASSVGSGENNEQFF. CDR3 DNA sequence: TGTGCCAGCAGCGTAGGGTCGGGGGAGAACAATGAGCAGTTCTTC.

The chain couples TRBV27 to TRBJ2-7; TRBD2 matches at 9 bases. The V and J ends lost 0 bases and 6 bases, in that order; junction bases with no gene match: 3. The CDR3 totals 14 residues. From germline, CDR1 is MNHEY and CDR2 SMNVEV (reference sequence). The CDR3 DNA reads TGTGCCAGCAGTTTATCCGCGGGAGGGGTCGAGCAGTACTTC. This codes for CASSLSAGGVEQYF.

The chain recombines TRBV7-2 with TRBJ2-7; D may be TRBD1 (6 bases). Germline assignment: CDR1 SGHTA and CDR2 FQGNSA. Deletions cut 0 bases from V and 5 bases from J, with 11 bases between. This CDR3 is built from 14 residues. This chain's CDR3 is CASSLAYREDEQYF. CDR3 DNA sequence: TGTGCCAGCAGCTTAGCGTACAGGGAAGACGAGCAGTACTTC.